This T cell receptor (beta chain) was obtained from a study of T cells expressing NK-cell markers. Background on the study: Eight donors were sequenced, of whom seven were HCMV-seropositive, while the remaining one was HCMV-seronegative.

Notes on this clonotype: The antigen is undetermined.

What made the TCR beta cDNA was 5'RACE template switching with UMIs. From its re-call of the 5' RACE reads, TCRdb lists each CDR3 protein once, without DNA. This repertoire comprises roughly 280,000 distinct CDR3 sequences; its ten largest clones make up 0.3% to 0.45%. Germline V gene lookup returns CDR1 LNHDA and CDR2 SQIVND (reference sequence). The CDR3 spans 13 residues. Study-wide findings and caveats: In several donors, these clonotypes also led the CD3+CD56-NKG2C+ fraction. Each of roughly 6 donors carried dominant NKG2C+ clonotypes accounting for roughly 1.0-7.5% of CD8+ T cells.

This receptor was identified in a man younger than 35 in good health. Sample: blood T cells: a sorted CD56 or NKG2C T cell subset, CD4+ or CD8+ T cells, or bulk PBMC T cells (not recorded which). The genes are TRBV19 and TRBJ2-7; TCRdb's D call, TRBD2, is unchecked because there is no DNA. The CDR3 region is CASSIGTYYEQYF.